This TCR beta chain was captured by sequencing in a study of beta chain features in type 1 diabetes. Overall study context: Sorted cell examination encompassed roughly 110 million cells across all samples.

A word on this clone: The antigen is not known.

The entirety of the isolated RNA underwent reverse transcription, so expressed TCRB transcripts were sequenced. The assay was immunoSEQ multiplex PCR, and TCRdb's table has in-frame clones only and misses some. The table records around 25,000 clones, around 65% of them present only once. Study results and caveats: Because the template was cDNA, high-expressing cells might be over-represented. The naive, central memory and Treg TCRB repertoires looked more alike in patients than they did in healthy donors. TCRB CDR3s from Type 1 diabetes patients were moderately but significantly shorter in all four CD4+ subsets.

The trim removed 6 bases at V and 3 bases at J, leaving 4 bases unmatched. In germline, CDR1 is MNHNY, CDR2 SVGAGI (reference sequence). This CDR3 spans 14 amino acids. The J gene is TRBJ2-7, the V gene TRBV6-6; TRBD2 aligns across 11 bases. The sequence derives from a middle-aged woman with type 1 diabetes. What was sequenced was stem cell memory CD4+ T cells from blood. The DNA of the CDR3 is TGTGCCAGCAGGCCTAGCGGGGGGCACTACGAGCAGTACTTC. It translates to CASRPSGGHYEQYF.